The rows below give T cell receptor beta chains drawn from one sample of a study of shared T cell receptors in the human thymus. TCRdb's copy holds only in-frame clones and misses some; the assay was immunoSEQ multiplex PCR. This table holds some 640,000 clones, around 87% found once. These data were also reused for a study on human thymus T cells.

The sequenced material came from thymocytes. The receptors come from a boy younger than two with a congenital heart defect. The CDR3 runs from the conserved cysteine through the conserved F or W. Each record gives: CDR3 protein, CDR3 DNA, clone size, D gene, V gene, J gene. D genes are given only for firm matches. The size field is filled for only some rows; it gives once, few, many or a size class.

CDR3: CASSLTGGATPRLANYGYTF
DNA: TGCGCCAGCAGCTTGACAGGGGGCGCAACGCCTCGGTTAGCTAACTATGGCTACACCTTC
size: NA
D: TRBD1
V: TRBV5-1
J: TRBJ1-2

CDR3: CASSLAQDRHPNYGYTF
DNA: TGTGCCAGCAGTTTAGCCCAAGACAGGCACCCTAACTATGGCTACACCTTC
size: NA
D: NA
V: TRBV28
J: TRBJ1-2

CDR3: CASSDLTGGGTFF
DNA: TGTGCCAGCAGTGACCTGACAGGGGGCGGAACTTTCTTT
size: NA
D: TRBD1
V: TRBV6-1
J: TRBJ1-1

CDR3: CASSLIAGTHSTDTQYF
DNA: TGTGCCAGCAGCTTGATAGCGGGAACCCATAGCACAGATACGCAGTATTTT
size: NA
D: TRBD2
V: TRBV7-9
J: TRBJ2-3

CDR3: CASSSDRDRGDSPLHF
DNA: TGTGCCAGCAGCTCAGATCGGGACAGGGGTGACTCACCCCTCCACTTT
size: NA
D: TRBD1
V: TRBV11-3
J: TRBJ1-6

CDR3: CASSYETEAFF
DNA: TGTGCCAGCAGTTACGAGACTGAAGCTTTCTTT
size: NA
D: NA
V: TRBV6-5
J: TRBJ1-1

CDR3: CASSQATSGSLDEQFF
DNA: TGTGCCAGCAGCCAAGCTACTAGCGGGAGTCTGGATGAGCAGTTCTTC
size: NA
D: TRBD2
V: TRBV14
J: TRBJ2-1

CDR3: CASSERRGGATYNSPLHF
DNA: TGTGCCAGCAGTGAAAGGAGGGGGGGAGCTACCTATAATTCACCCCTCCACTTT
size: NA
D: NA
V: TRBV6-1
J: TRBJ1-6

CDR3: CASSPKGQGSDQPQHF
DNA: TGTGCCAGCAGTCCAAAAGGACAGGGGTCGGATCAGCCCCAGCATTTT
size: NA
D: TRBD1
V: TRBV28
J: TRBJ1-5

CDR3: CASRLGTGGNYGYTF
DNA: TGTGCCAGCAGACTAGGGACAGGGGGTAACTATGGCTACACCTTC
size: NA
D: TRBD1
V: TRBV2
J: TRBJ1-2

CDR3: CASSQETWVGENIQYF
DNA: TGCGCCAGCAGCCAAGAGACATGGGTGGGTGAAAACATTCAGTACTTC
size: NA
D: NA
V: TRBV4-3
J: TRBJ2-4

CDR3: CASSPRSPSYEQYF
DNA: TGTGCCAGCAGTCCCCGCAGTCCCTCCTACGAGCAGTACTTC
size: NA
D: NA
V: TRBV28
J: TRBJ2-7

CDR3: CASSARDTGGETQYF
DNA: TGTGCCAGCAGCGCCCGGGACACGGGCGGGGAGACCCAGTACTTC
size: NA
D: NA
V: TRBV6-5
J: TRBJ2-5

CDR3: CASKRAGAQETQYF
DNA: TGCGCCAGCAAGCGAGCGGGAGCACAAGAGACCCAGTACTTC
size: NA
D: TRBD2
V: TRBV5-1
J: TRBJ2-5

CDR3: CASSIHFYQGVQPQHF
DNA: TGTGCCAGTAGCATCCATTTTTATCAGGGGGTTCAGCCCCAGCATTTT
size: NA
D: TRBD1
V: TRBV19
J: TRBJ1-5

CDR3: CASSQDCGGLDNEQFF
DNA: TGCGCCAGCAGCCAAGACTGCGGGGGGCTGGACAATGAGCAGTTCTTC
size: NA
D: TRBD2
V: TRBV4-1
J: TRBJ2-1

CDR3: CASSQKRPGTENSPLHF
DNA: TGTGCCAGCAGCCAAAAGAGGCCCGGGACAGAAAATTCCCCCCTCCACTTT
size: NA
D: TRBD1
V: TRBV4-2
J: TRBJ1-6

CDR3: CASSLGGLAGGTYEQYF
DNA: TGTGCCAGCAGCTTAGGGGGACTAGCGGGGGGAACCTACGAGCAGTACTTC
size: few
D: TRBD2
V: TRBV7-2
J: TRBJ2-7

CDR3: CASSQDRGGSPDTQYF
DNA: TGCGCCAGCAGCCAAGATCGTGGCGGGAGTCCAGATACGCAGTATTTT
size: NA
D: TRBD2
V: TRBV4-3
J: TRBJ2-3

CDR3: CASTIQGSEAFF
DNA: TGTGCCAGCACCATTCAGGGGTCTGAAGCTTTCTTT
size: NA
D: NA
V: TRBV6-6
J: TRBJ1-1

CDR3: CASSFFTGSGNTIYF
DNA: TGTGCCAGCAGCTTTTTTACAGGCTCTGGAAACACCATATATTTT
size: NA
D: NA
V: TRBV5-6
J: TRBJ1-3

CDR3: CASSLEYLVSGKNEKLFF
DNA: TGTGCCAGCAGCTTAGAGTATTTAGTAAGCGGGAAAAATGAAAAACTGTTTTTT
size: NA
D: NA
V: TRBV7-2
J: TRBJ1-4

CDR3: CASSQDLGRAQGDTEAFF
DNA: TGCGCCAGCAGCCAAGATTTGGGCAGGGCTCAGGGGGATACTGAAGCTTTCTTT
size: NA
D: TRBD1
V: TRBV4-3
J: TRBJ1-1

CDR3: CAISARDTDTQYF
DNA: TGTGCCATCAGTGCCCGGGACACAGATACGCAGTATTTT
size: NA
D: NA
V: TRBV10-3
J: TRBJ2-3

CDR3: CASRDAGTSRYEQYF
DNA: TGTGCCAGCAGAGACGCCGGGACTAGTAGATACGAGCAGTACTTC
size: NA
D: TRBD2
V: TRBV27
J: TRBJ2-7

CDR3: CASSQDQRVTTNEKLFF
DNA: TGCGCCAGCAGCCAAGACCAGCGGGTTACAACTAATGAAAAACTGTTTTTT
size: NA
D: NA
V: TRBV4-3
J: TRBJ1-4

CDR3: CASSPGQSNTGELFF
DNA: TGCGCCAGCAGTCCGGGACAGTCGAACACCGGGGAGCTGTTTTTT
size: NA
D: TRBD1
V: TRBV10-1
J: TRBJ2-2

CDR3: CASSQSSGSVGGYEQYF
DNA: TGCGCCAGCAGCCAATCTAGCGGGAGTGTAGGGGGCTACGAGCAGTACTTC
size: NA
D: TRBD2
V: TRBV4-1
J: TRBJ2-7

CDR3: CASMARNEQFF
DNA: TGTGCCAGCATGGCCAGGAATGAGCAGTTCTTC
size: NA
D: NA
V: TRBV7-9
J: TRBJ2-1

CDR3: CAWSERRESDEQYF
DNA: TGTGCCTGGAGTGAGAGGCGGGAGTCCGACGAGCAGTACTTC
size: NA
D: TRBD2
V: TRBV30
J: TRBJ2-7

CDR3: CATSREAGGNTIYF
DNA: TGTGCCACCAGCAGAGAGGCGGGTGGAAACACCATATATTTT
size: few
D: NA
V: TRBV15
J: TRBJ1-3

CDR3: CASSLADDLRDRGYGYTF
DNA: TGTGCCAGCAGCTTAGCAGACGACCTTAGAGACAGGGGATATGGCTACACCTTC
size: NA
D: TRBD1
V: TRBV11-3
J: TRBJ1-2

CDR3: CASSQDMEGSGYTF
DNA: TGCGCCAGCAGCCAAGATATGGAGGGATCTGGCTACACCTTC
size: NA
D: NA
V: TRBV4-3
J: TRBJ1-2

CDR3: CASHKWGSGGRDTQYF
DNA: TGTGCCAGCCATAAATGGGGCAGCGGGGGTAGAGATACGCAGTATTTT
size: NA
D: TRBD2
V: TRBV2
J: TRBJ2-3

CDR3: CASSLAWGEVGDGYTF
DNA: TGTGCCAGCAGCTTGGCCTGGGGGGAGGTCGGGGATGGCTACACCTTC
size: NA
D: NA
V: TRBV5-6
J: TRBJ1-2

CDR3: CASSPRTGGNQPQHF
DNA: TGTGCCAGCAGTCCCCGGACAGGGGGCAATCAGCCCCAGCATTTT
size: NA
D: TRBD1
V: TRBV28
J: TRBJ1-5

CDR3: CASSLRGGLGNTEAFF
DNA: TGTGCCAGCAGTTTGAGAGGGGGTTTAGGTAACACTGAAGCTTTCTTT
size: NA
D: NA
V: TRBV27
J: TRBJ1-1

CDR3: CASSEGAGEAFF
DNA: TGTGCCAGCAGCGAGGGGGCGGGTGAAGCTTTCTTT
size: NA
D: TRBD1
V: TRBV11-3
J: TRBJ1-1

CDR3: CASSKDGGRSYEQYF
DNA: TGTGCCAGTAGTAAGGACGGCGGGAGGTCCTACGAGCAGTACTTC
size: NA
D: TRBD2
V: TRBV19
J: TRBJ2-7

CDR3: CASSLGASGGYNEQFF
DNA: TGCGCCAGCAGCTTGGGAGCTAGCGGGGGATACAATGAGCAGTTCTTC
size: NA
D: TRBD2
V: TRBV5-1
J: TRBJ2-1

CDR3: CASSYSSRGRMEGYTF
DNA: TGTGCCAGCAGTTACTCGAGCAGGGGGCGCATGGAGGGCTACACCTTC
size: NA
D: TRBD1
V: TRBV6-5
J: TRBJ1-2

CDR3: CASRLTPGQGAGDSNQPQHF
DNA: TGTGCCAGCAGGCTGACCCCGGGACAGGGGGCCGGGGATAGCAATCAGCCCCAGCATTTT
size: NA
D: TRBD1
V: TRBV27
J: TRBJ1-5

CDR3: CASSEDRATNEKLFF
DNA: TGTGCCAGCTCCGAAGACAGGGCAACTAATGAAAAACTGTTTTTT
size: NA
D: TRBD1
V: TRBV18
J: TRBJ1-4

CDR3: CASKGARGRRTEAFF
DNA: TGTGCCAGTAAAGGGGCCAGGGGGCGAAGAACTGAAGCTTTCTTT
size: NA
D: TRBD1
V: TRBV19
J: TRBJ1-1

CDR3: CASSPPHGRGGDQPQHF
DNA: TGTGCCAGCAGCCCCCCCCACGGCAGGGGAGGGGATCAGCCCCAGCATTTT
size: NA
D: NA
V: TRBV7-2
J: TRBJ1-5

CDR3: CASSPKGDEQYF
DNA: TGTGCCAGCAGCCCAAAGGGGGACGAGCAGTACTTC
size: NA
D: NA
V: TRBV4-2
J: TRBJ2-7

CDR3: CASSKDRGYGYTF
DNA: TGTGCCAGCAGCAAGGACAGGGGTTATGGCTACACCTTC
size: NA
D: TRBD1
V: TRBV6-5
J: TRBJ1-2

CDR3: CASSQESRRVGNTIYF
DNA: TGTGCCAGCAGCCAAGAAAGTCGTCGGGTTGGAAACACCATATATTTT
size: NA
D: NA
V: TRBV14
J: TRBJ1-3

CDR3: CASSSDRVGTGELFF
DNA: TGTGCCAGCAGCTCCGACAGGGTAGGGACCGGGGAGCTGTTTTTT
size: NA
D: TRBD1
V: TRBV5-6
J: TRBJ2-2

CDR3: CASSLPWGGRSYNEQFF
DNA: TGCGCCAGCAGCCTACCATGGGGCGGGAGGTCCTACAATGAGCAGTTCTTC
size: NA
D: TRBD2
V: TRBV4-3
J: TRBJ2-1

CDR3: CASSQALDYGYTF
DNA: TGCGCCAGCAGCCAAGCTTTAGACTATGGCTACACCTTC
size: few
D: NA
V: TRBV4-3
J: TRBJ1-2

CDR3: CASSGSPGNEKLFF
DNA: TGTGCCAGCAGTGGCTCCCCCGGGAATGAAAAACTGTTTTTT
size: NA
D: NA
V: TRBV6-5
J: TRBJ1-4